A single sample is the source of the 6 T cell receptor beta chains below, sequenced in a study of blood T cell repertoires in COVID-19. The table came from immunoSEQ multiplex PCR; TCRdb's copy has only in-frame clones and leaves some out. The data hold about 46,000 clones, with 80% to 95% observed a single time. The sample taken for sequencing was peripheral blood. Every receptor here comes from a man in his forties or fifties with acute or convalescent COVID-19.

The chain uses TRBV5-5 and TRBJ2-3, with TRBD2 identical over 9 bases. The V gene's germline CDR1 is SGHKS and CDR2 YYEKEE (reference sequence). The CDR3 runs to 17 residues. Trimming at V came to 2 bases and at J to 2 bases, leaving 9 bases not matched to a gene. The DNA for the CDR3 is TGTGCCAGCAGCTTTGGGTTTAGCGGGGGTCCCACAGATACGCAGTATTTT. Its translation is CASSFGFSGGPTDTQYF.

This chain joins TRBV18 and TRBJ2-1, with a tentative D call TRBD2 (7 bases). The V gene lost 2 bases and the J gene lost 9 bases, with 20 bases spanning the gap. Germline CDR1 is KGHSH and CDR2 is LQKENI. This CDR3 comprises 16 residues. CDR3 coding DNA: TGTGCCAGCTCACCATTCCTGGGGGGGCCTACCTCTGAGCAGTTCTTC. It encodes CASSPFLGGPTSEQFF.

The CDR3 nucleotides read TGTGCCAGCAGTTTACGGGGGGTGCACACTGAAGCTTTCTTT. As protein: CASSLRGVHTEAFF. The J gene is TRBJ1-1, the V gene TRBV28; D is possibly TRBD1 (5 bases). Germline assignment: CDR1 MDHEN and CDR2 SYDVKM. Trimming removed 2 bases at V and 3 bases at J, with 10 bases between. CDR3 length: 14 amino acids.

This rearrangement joins TRBV6-1 to TRBJ2-3; TRBD2 aligns across 8 bases. CDR3 length: 15 amino acids. CDR1 MNHNS and CDR2 SASEGT come from the germline V gene. Unmatched junction bases numbered 2, after V lost 3 bases and J lost 0 bases. The CDR3 DNA is TGTGCCAGCAGTGATGGACTAGCTAGCACAGATACGCAGTATTTT. This sequence encodes CASSDGLASTDTQYF.

V gene TRBV2 combines with J gene TRBJ2-4; D is ambiguous. Trimming stripped 8 bases from V and 8 bases from J, with 19 bases between. CDR3 size: 14 residues. Germline V lookup: CDR1 SNHLY, CDR2 FYNNEI. CDR3 in amino acids: CASGPVLPRDIQYF. CDR3 DNA: TGTGCCAGCGGTCCGGTGCTTCCACGGGACATTCAGTACTTC.

The chain recombines TRBV6-6 with TRBJ1-3, with D possibly being TRBD1 (5 bases). Germline CDR1 and CDR2: MNHNY and SVGAGI (reference sequence). V dropped 6 bases and J dropped 6 bases, with 15 bases sitting between them. This CDR3 contains 14 residues. CDR3 nucleotides: TGTGCCAGCAGCAGGTTGGGGGGAAAAAACACCATATATTTT. Translating gives CASSRLGGKNTIYF.